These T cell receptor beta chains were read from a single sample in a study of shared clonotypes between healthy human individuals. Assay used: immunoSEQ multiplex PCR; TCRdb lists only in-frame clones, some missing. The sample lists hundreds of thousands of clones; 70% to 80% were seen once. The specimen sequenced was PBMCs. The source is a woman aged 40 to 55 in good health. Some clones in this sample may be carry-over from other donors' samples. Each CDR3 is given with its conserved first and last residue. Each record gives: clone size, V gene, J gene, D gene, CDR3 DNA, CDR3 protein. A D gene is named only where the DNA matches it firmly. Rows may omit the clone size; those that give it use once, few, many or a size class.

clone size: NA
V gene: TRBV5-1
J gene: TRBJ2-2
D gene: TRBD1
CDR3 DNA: TGCGCCAGCAGCTTGAGGGACAGGGGCACCGGGGAGCTGTTTTTT
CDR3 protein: CASSLRDRGTGELFF

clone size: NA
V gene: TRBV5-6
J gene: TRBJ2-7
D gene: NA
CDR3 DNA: TGTGCCAGCAGCTTGAAGGGGCGGACTGGGGTCTACGAGCAGTACTTC
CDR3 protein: CASSLKGRTGVYEQYF

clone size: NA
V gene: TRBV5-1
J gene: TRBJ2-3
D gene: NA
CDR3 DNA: TGCGCCAGCAATACCAATAGGGGCTCTAGCACAGATACGCAGTATTTT
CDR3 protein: CASNTNRGSSTDTQYF

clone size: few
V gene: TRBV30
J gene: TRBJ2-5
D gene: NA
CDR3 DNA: TGTGCCTGGAGTTCGGGCGTGGTTCAAGAGACCCAGTACTTC
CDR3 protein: CAWSSGVVQETQYF

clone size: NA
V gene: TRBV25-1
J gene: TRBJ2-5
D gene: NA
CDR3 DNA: TGTGCCAGTCGCCTCGGGGAGACCCAGTACTTC
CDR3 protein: CASRLGETQYF

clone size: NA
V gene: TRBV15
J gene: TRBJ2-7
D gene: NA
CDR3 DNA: TGTGCCACCAGCCTCGAAGCGGCGGATAGCTCCTACGAGCAGTACTTC
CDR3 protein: CATSLEAADSSYEQYF

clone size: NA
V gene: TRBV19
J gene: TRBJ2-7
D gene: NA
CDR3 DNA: TGTGCCAGTAGTCTAGGCAGGGACTACGAGCAGTACTTC
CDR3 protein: CASSLGRDYEQYF

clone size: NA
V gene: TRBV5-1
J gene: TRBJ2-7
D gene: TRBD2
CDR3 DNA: TGCGCCAGCAGCTTGACTAGCGGGAGGGCCGTACCGGACGAGCAGTACTTC
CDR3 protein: CASSLTSGRAVPDEQYF

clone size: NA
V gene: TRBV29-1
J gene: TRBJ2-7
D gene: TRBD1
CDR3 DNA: TGCAGCGCTACGAGGCCCGGGACAGGGGGCGACGAGCAGTACTTC
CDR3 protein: CSATRPGTGGDEQYF

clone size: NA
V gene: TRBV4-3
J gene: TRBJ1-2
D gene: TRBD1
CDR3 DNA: TGCGCCAGCAGCCAAACCGCGACAGGGGGCGAATCCCTCTATGGCTACACCTTC
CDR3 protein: CASSQTATGGESLYGYTF

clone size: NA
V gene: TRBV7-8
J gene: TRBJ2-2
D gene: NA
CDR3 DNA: TGTGCCAGCAGCTTAACGTTGGGGTTCGGGGAGCTGTTTTTT
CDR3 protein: CASSLTLGFGELFF

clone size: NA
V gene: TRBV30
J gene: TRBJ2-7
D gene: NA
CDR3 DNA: TGTGCCTGGAGGGAAGGGTATCGGGAGCAGTACTTC
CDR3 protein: CAWREGYREQYF

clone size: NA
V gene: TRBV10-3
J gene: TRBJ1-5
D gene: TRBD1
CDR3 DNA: TGTGCCATCAGTGAGTCGTCAGGGGGTAATCAGCCCCAGCATTTT
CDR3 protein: CAISESSGGNQPQHF

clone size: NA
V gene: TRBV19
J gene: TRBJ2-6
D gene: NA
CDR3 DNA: TGTGCCAGTAGTTTCCACAGGACTGGGGCCAACGTCCTGACTTTC
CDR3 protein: CASSFHRTGANVLTF

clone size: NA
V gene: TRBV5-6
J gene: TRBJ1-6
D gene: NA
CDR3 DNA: TGTGCCAGCAGCCTAATTAATTCACCCCTCCACTTT
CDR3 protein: CASSLINSPLHF

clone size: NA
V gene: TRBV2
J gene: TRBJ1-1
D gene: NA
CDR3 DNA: TGTGCCAGCAGAGAGGACATGAACACTGAAGCTTTCTTT
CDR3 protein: CASREDMNTEAFF

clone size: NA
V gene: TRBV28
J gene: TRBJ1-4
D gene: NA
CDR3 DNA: TGTGCCAGCAGCCCCCCTCGGGGGAATTTTGGAAAACTGTTTTTT
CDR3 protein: CASSPPRGNFGKLFF

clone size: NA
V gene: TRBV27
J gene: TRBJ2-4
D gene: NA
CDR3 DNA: TGTGCCAGCAGTTTAGGGTCGAAGGGGCCGGGTACCACAAACATTCAGTACTTC
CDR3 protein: CASSLGSKGPGTTNIQYF

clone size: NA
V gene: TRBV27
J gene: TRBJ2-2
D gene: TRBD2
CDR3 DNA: TGTGCCAGCAGCCTGACTAGCCGCGGCACCGGGGAGCTGTTTTTT
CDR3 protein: CASSLTSRGTGELFF

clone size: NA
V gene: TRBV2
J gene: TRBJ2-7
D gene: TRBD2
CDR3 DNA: TGTGCCAGCGGGAGACTAGCGGGAGCCTACGAGCAGTACTTC
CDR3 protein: CASGRLAGAYEQYF

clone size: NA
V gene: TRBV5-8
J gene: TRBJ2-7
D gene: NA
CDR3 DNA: TGTGCCAGCAGCTCCAATACCTACGAGCAGTACTTC
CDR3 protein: CASSSNTYEQYF

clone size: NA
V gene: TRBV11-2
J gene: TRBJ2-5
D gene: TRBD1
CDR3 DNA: TGTGCCAGCAGCCCGGGGACAGGGCGGTCACGGGAGCAGTACTTC
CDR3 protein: CASSPGTGRSREQYF

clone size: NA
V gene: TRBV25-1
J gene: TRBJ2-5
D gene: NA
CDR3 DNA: TGTGCCAGCAGTCGCGCACAAGGAGAGACCCAGTACTTC
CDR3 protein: CASSRAQGETQYF

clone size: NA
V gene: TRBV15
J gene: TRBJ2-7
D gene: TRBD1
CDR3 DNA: TGTGCCACCAGCAGAGGGACAGGCTACGAGCAGTACTTC
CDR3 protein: CATSRGTGYEQYF

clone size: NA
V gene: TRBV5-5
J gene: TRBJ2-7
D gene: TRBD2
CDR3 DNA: TGTGCCAGCAGCCCCGGGGCGGGAGGGGGAATCGGTGCCTTCTTC
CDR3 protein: CASSPGAGGGIGAFF

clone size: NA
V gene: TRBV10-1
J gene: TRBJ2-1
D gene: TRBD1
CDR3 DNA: TGCGCCAGCAGGGCGAACCCGACAGGGTGCTACAATGAGCAGTTCTTC
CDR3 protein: CASRANPTGCYNEQFF

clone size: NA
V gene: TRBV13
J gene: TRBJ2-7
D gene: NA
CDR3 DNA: TGTGCCAGCAGCTTACCCGAGACAGGCCCCGAGCAGTACTTC
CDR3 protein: CASSLPETGPEQYF

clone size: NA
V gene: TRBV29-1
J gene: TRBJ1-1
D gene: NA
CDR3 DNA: TGCAGCGGGATGTGGACCGAGAACACTGAAGCTTTCTTT
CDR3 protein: CSGMWTENTEAFF

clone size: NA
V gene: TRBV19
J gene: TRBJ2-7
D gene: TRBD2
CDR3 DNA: TGTGCCAGTAGTGTGGACGGGGAGGGATTCGAGCAGTACTTC
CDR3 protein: CASSVDGEGFEQYF

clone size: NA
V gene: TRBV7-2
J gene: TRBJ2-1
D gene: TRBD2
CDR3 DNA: TGTGCCAGCAGCTTTAGAGCGGGAGGGGGTGAGCAGTTCTTC
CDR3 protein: CASSFRAGGGEQFF

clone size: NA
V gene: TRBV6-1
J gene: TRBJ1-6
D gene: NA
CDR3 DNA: TGTGCCAGCAGTGAAGGGTACGGAGGCGTAACCCTCCACTTT
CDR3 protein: CASSEGYGGVTLHF

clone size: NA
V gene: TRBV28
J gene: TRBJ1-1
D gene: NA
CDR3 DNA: TGTGCCAGCAGTGGTTACAGGCCGGACACTGAAGCTTTCTTT
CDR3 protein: CASSGYRPDTEAFF

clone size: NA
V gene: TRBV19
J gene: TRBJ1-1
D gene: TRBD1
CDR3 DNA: TGTGCCAGTACTCCACAGGGGGCGCGTACTGAAGCTTTCTTT
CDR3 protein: CASTPQGARTEAFF

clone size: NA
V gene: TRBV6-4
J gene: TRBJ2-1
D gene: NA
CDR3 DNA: TGTGCCAGCAGTGACTCTGGCGTGAGCTCCTACAATGAGCAGTTCTTC
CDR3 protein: CASSDSGVSSYNEQFF

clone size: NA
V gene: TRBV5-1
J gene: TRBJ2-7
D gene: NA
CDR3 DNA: TGCGCCAGCAGCTTGGAGGTGGCTTTCTACGAGCAGTACTTC
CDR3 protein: CASSLEVAFYEQYF

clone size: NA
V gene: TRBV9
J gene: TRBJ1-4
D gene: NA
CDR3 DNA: TGTGCCAGCAGCCTACAGGGAAGGCCGAGGGGGGAGGAAAAACTGTTTTTT
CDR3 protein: CASSLQGRPRGEEKLFF

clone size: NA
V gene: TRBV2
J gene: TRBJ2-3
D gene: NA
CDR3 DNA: TGTGCCAGCAGTGAAGGAGGAGGTGCCGATACGCAGTATTTT
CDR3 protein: CASSEGGGADTQYF

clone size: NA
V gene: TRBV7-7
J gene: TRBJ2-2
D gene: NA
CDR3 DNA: TGTGCCAGCAGCTCTTCAACGAACACCGGGGAGCTGTTTTTT
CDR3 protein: CASSSSTNTGELFF

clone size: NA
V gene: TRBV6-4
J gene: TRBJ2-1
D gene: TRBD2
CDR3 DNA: TGTGCCAGCAGTGACGGGACTAGTTCCAATGAGCAGTTCTTC
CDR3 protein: CASSDGTSSNEQFF

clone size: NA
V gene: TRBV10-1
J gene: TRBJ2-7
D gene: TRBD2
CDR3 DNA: TGCGCCACTTCCATGGGAGGGACCTACGAGCAGTACTTC
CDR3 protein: CATSMGGTYEQYF

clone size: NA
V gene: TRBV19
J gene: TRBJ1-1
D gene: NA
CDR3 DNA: TGTGCCAGTAGTATGGGTTCGGGGCAGCCCACTGAAGCTTTCTTT
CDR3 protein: CASSMGSGQPTEAFF

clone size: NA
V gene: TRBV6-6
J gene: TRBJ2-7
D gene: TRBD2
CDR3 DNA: TGTGCCAGCAGTTACTCGGGGGCGGGAGGCACCCACGAGCAGTACTTC
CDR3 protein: CASSYSGAGGTHEQYF

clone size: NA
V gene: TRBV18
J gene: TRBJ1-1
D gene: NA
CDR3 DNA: TGTGCCAGCTCACCCGCTGGGCCTCAGATGACTGAAGCTTTCTTT
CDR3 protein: CASSPAGPQMTEAFF

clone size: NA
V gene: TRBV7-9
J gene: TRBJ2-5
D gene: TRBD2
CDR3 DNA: TGTGCCAGCAGCTTACGTACTATGGGACTAGCGGGTGGAGAGACCCAGTACTTC
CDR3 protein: CASSLRTMGLAGGETQYF

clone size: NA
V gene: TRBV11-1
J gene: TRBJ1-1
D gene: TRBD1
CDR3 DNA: TGTGCCAGCAGCGCCGACAGGGGGCAAGCTTTCTTT
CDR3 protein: CASSADRGQAFF

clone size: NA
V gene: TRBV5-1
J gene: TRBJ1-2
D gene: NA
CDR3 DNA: TGCGCCAGCAGCTTGGCCGACCCCAACTATGGCTACACCTTC
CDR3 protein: CASSLADPNYGYTF